A single sample is the source of the 18 T cell receptor beta chains below, sequenced in a study of blood T cells in healthy people across ages. A J-beta primer mix and a sample-barcoded 5' primer were used in a second PCR of about 7 to 12 cycles. TCRdb itself ran the 5' RACE reads through MiXCR, one entry per CDR3 protein. This sample has some 1,800,000 distinct CDR3 sequences; about two fifths occur once, and the top ten carry 20% to 25%. The sequenced sample was blood. These TCRs come from a human donor in good health.

There are a few counts of this clonotype. This chain connects TRBV4-1 to TRBJ1-2; 8 bases line up with TRBD1. Germline loops: CDR1 MGHRA, CDR2 YSYEKL. The V gene end was trimmed by 4 bases and the J gene end by 3 bases; junction bases not matched to a gene: 10. This CDR3 region has 16 residues. The CDR3 loop is CASSRTKDRDDYGYTF. CDR3 DNA: TGCGCCAGCAGCCGAACCAAGGACAGGGATGACTATGGCTACACCTTC.

This clonotype showed up just a few times. J is TRBJ2-1 and V is TRBV7-9; D not resolved. The CDR3 covers 12 residues. Germline CDR1 is SEHNR and CDR2 is FQNEAQ (reference sequence). The V end was cut by 4 bases, the J end by 9 bases, with 10 bases between. The CDR3 coding sequence is TGTGCCAGCAGCTCCTCGTATGGTGAGCAGTTCTTC. It translates to CASSSSYGEQFF.

Comment on this clonotype: A much larger clone lies a single base off, so this may be a read error. The chain is built from TRBV24-1 and TRBJ2-6, with a possible D match to TRBD1 (5 bases). The CDR3 has 16 residues. With 5 bases removed from V and 6 bases from J, the gap between germline ends came to 16 bases. In germline, CDR1 is KGHDR, CDR2 SFDVKD. The CDR3 DNA follows: TGTGCCACCAGTGGGCAGGGTAGAAGTGAGGCCAACGTCCTGACTTTC. Its protein product is CATSGQGRSEANVLTF.

V is TRBV7-8 and J is TRBJ1-4, with D maybe TRBD1 (6 bases). Trimming shortened V by 4 bases and J by 12 bases, and 15 bases separated the two germline ends. CDR3 length: 13 residues. In germline, CDR1 is SGHVS, CDR2 FQNEAQ. The CDR3 DNA reads as TGTGCCAGCAGCTCCCGGACAGAGAGACAACTGTTTTTT. Protein: CASSSRTERQLFF.

The CDR3 region is CASSSPFRGGYNEQFF. The DNA of the CDR3 is TGTGCCAGCAGTTCTCCGTTTCGGGGGGGGTACAATGAGCAGTTCTTC. This rearrangement joins TRBV28 to TRBJ2-1, with TRBD2 matching over 8 bases. With V trimmed by 4 bases and J by 4 bases, 9 bases remained unmatched. The germline V gene encodes CDR1 MDHEN and CDR2 SYDVKM. The CDR3 contains 16 residues.

The genes are TRBV2 and TRBJ1-2; the D gene is possibly TRBD1 (5 bases). Between the trimmed V and J ends, which lost 7 bases and 6 bases, there was a span of 15 bases. Germline V gene lookup returns CDR1 SNHLY and CDR2 FYNNEI. CDR3 length: 13 residues. This CDR3 is CASIPGTTHGYTF. CDR3 DNA sequence: TGTGCCAGCATTCCAGGGACGACCCATGGCTACACCTTC.

This clonotype came up once. The rearrangement uses TRBV6-1 and TRBJ1-1; no firm D call. Germline CDR1 reads MNHNS; CDR2 reads SASEGT. Trimming removed 7 bases from V and 10 bases from J, with 19 bases in between. The CDR3 spans 13 residues. This chain's CDR3 is CASKQSFGLRAFF. The CDR3 DNA reads TGTGCCAGCAAACAATCGTTCGGTTTACGAGCTTTCTTT.

On this clonotype itself: A read error is possible here, since a much larger clone lies one base away. The CDR3, as DNA: TGTGCCAGCAGTTCCCACTCAGCCAGCTCCTACAATGAGCAGTACTTC. Protein sequence: CASSSHSASSYNEQYF. This rearrangement joins TRBV28 to TRBJ2-4; D uncertain. Germline V gives CDR1 MDHEN, CDR2 SYDVKM. The CDR3 loop spans 16 amino acids. V shed 4 bases and J shed 13 bases, with 26 bases lying between them.

The table lists this clonotype with many counts. The chain combines TRBV29-1 with TRBJ2-5; D remains ambiguous. V was trimmed by 4 bases and J by 3 bases, leaving 9 bases between them. The germline gives CDR1 SQVTM, CDR2 ANQGSEA. This CDR3 spans 12 amino acids. The CDR3, as DNA: TGCAGCGTTGCTCAAGTTGAAGAGACCCAGTACTTC. This codes for CSVAQVEETQYF.

This chain links TRBV6-1 with TRBJ1-5; the D is unclear. Germline V gene sequence: CDR1 MNHNS, CDR2 SASEGT. This CDR3 comprises 12 residues. The V and J ends lost 7 bases and 5 bases respectively, with 9 bases between them. The CDR3 coding sequence is TGTGCCAGCAAGGTGAGCGATCAGCCCCAGCATTTT. Amino acids: CASKVSDQPQHF.

CDR3 amino acids: CASSSNRAGTGELFF. The DNA for the CDR3 is TGTGCCAGCAGTTCGAACAGGGCAGGAACCGGGGAGCTGTTTTTT. The chain uses TRBV12-3 or TRBV12-4 and TRBJ2-2, with D perhaps TRBD1 (6 bases). This CDR3 spans 15 amino acids. The V and J ends lost 4 bases and 5 bases respectively, with 14 bases between them.

The chain is built from TRBV6-5 and TRBJ2-2; 7 nucleotides agree with TRBD1. V lost 2 bases to trimming and J lost 1 base; unmatched junction nucleotides: 10. Per germline, CDR1 MNHEY and CDR2 SVGAGI. This CDR3 is 18 amino acids long. CDR3 protein: CASSYTYGTAMNTGELFF. CDR3 nucleotide sequence: TGTGCCAGCAGTTACACCTACGGGACAGCGATGAACACCGGGGAGCTGTTTTTT.

Of note for this clonotype: One junction end disagrees with the germline gene, perhaps due to a read error. The chain carries TRBV4-2 and TRBJ2-1; D is possibly TRBD2 (6 bases). Germline V gives CDR1 LGHNA, CDR2 YNFKEQ. The CDR3 runs to 13 residues. DNA of the CDR3: TGTGCCAGCGGCCAAGATCGGCGGGGCCAACAGTTCTTC. It yields the protein CASGQDRRGQQFF.

V is TRBV6-5 and J is TRBJ2-1; 9 nucleotides agree with TRBD1. The V gene's germline CDR1 is MNHEY and CDR2 SVGAGI. This CDR3 has 14 residues. V lost 6 bases to trimming and J lost 9 bases; unmatched junction nucleotides: 9. The CDR3 coding sequence is TGTGCCAGCAGGCGGGACAGGGCAGCGGGTGAGCAGTTCTTC. Translation: CASRRDRAAGEQFF.

The sample holds a few counts of this clonotype. The rearrangement joins TRBV2 to TRBJ2-7; D unresolved. Trimming took off 1 base at V and 0 bases at J, with 10 bases between the two ends. The germline CDR1 and CDR2 sequences are SNHLY and FYNNEI. The CDR3 loop spans 15 amino acids. The CDR3: CASSEGTFYSYEQYF. CDR3 DNA sequence: TGTGCCAGCAGTGAAGGGACGTTTTACTCCTACGAGCAGTACTTC.

This chain's CDR3 is CASSESAGRRGANVLTF. CDR3 in DNA: TGTGCCAGCAGTGAATCGGCGGGCCGGCGAGGGGCCAACGTCCTGACTTTC. The V call is TRBV25-1, the J call TRBJ2-6; weak D call: TRBD2 (5 bases). Germline loops: CDR1 MGHDK, CDR2 SYGVNS. The V and J ends lost 1 base and 4 bases respectively, with 14 bases between them. The CDR3 totals 17 residues.

The CDR3: CASSLDAYYNEQFF. The CDR3 DNA reads as TGTGCCAGCAGCTTAGACGCATATTACAATGAGCAGTTCTTC. The chain combines TRBV7-2 with TRBJ2-1; D is undetermined. Trimming removed 1 base at V and 4 bases at J, with 8 bases between. CDR3 length: 14 amino acids. The germline V gene encodes CDR1 SGHTA and CDR2 FQGNSA.

The chain couples TRBV7-2 to TRBJ2-1, with D possibly called TRBD1 or TRBD2 (5 bases each). Trimming pared 2 bases from V and 10 bases from J, leaving 12 bases between. CDR1 and CDR2 (germline): SGHTA, FQGNSA. CDR3 size: 13 residues. The CDR3, as DNA: TGTGCCAGCAGCTTATCGGGACGCCTCGAGCAGTTCTTC. Protein sequence: CASSLSGRLEQFF.